This entry lists 12 T cell receptor beta chains sequenced from one sample in a study of shared clonotypes between healthy human individuals. Terminally differentiated effector memory CD45RA+ cells were excluded by CCR7 positive selection of CD45RO-negative cells. Sequencing used immunoSEQ multiplex PCR; TCRdb keeps in-frame clones, though not all of them. The sample yields 600,000 or so clones, approximately 95% seen once. The specimen was naive CD8+ T cells sorted from blood. These receptors all stem from a woman aged 25-40 years in good health.

The J gene is TRBJ1-2, the V gene TRBV7-9, with D uncertain. Germline CDR1 reads SEHNR; CDR2 reads FQNEAQ (reference sequence). Trimming took off 6 bases at V and 5 bases at J, with 16 bases between the two ends. CDR3 length: 14 residues. CDR3 sequence reads: CASRDDRSSYGYTF. In DNA form, the CDR3 reads TGTGCCAGCAGGGATGACCGGTCATCATATGGCTACACCTTC. The full variable domain, its missing parts supplied by reference TRBV7-9 and TRBJ1-2, is DTGVSQNPRHKITKRGQNVTFRCDPISEHNRLYWYRQTLGQGPEFLTYFQNEAQLEKSRLLSDRFSAERPKGSFSTLEIQRTEQGDSAMYLCASRDDRSSYGYTFGSGTRLTVV.

The sample holds one count of this clone. The V gene is TRBV19, the J gene TRBJ2-1; 7 nucleotides agree with TRBD2. Losses at the gene ends were 1 base for V and 10 bases for J; bases not matched to a gene: 7. The germline V gene encodes CDR1 LNHDA and CDR2 SQIVND (reference sequence). The CDR3 runs to 14 residues. The CDR3 sequence: CASSIGAGDREQFF. CDR3 in DNA: TGTGCCAGTAGTATAGGGGCGGGAGACAGAGAGCAGTTCTTC.

The rearrangement uses TRBV6-6 and TRBJ2-7; 11 nucleotides align to TRBD1. Per the germline V gene, CDR1 is MNHNY and CDR2 is SVGAGI (reference sequence). V gave up 6 bases and J gave up 0 bases; unmatched junction bases: 7. This CDR3 has 16 residues. In DNA, the CDR3 is TGTGCCAGCAGCTTACACGGGACAGGGGGCTCCTACGAGCAGTACTTC. It is translated as CASSLHGTGGSYEQYF.

V is TRBV14 and J is TRBJ2-2, with D possibly matching TRBD2 (5 bases). With 1 base removed from V and 0 bases from J, the gap between germline ends came to 9 bases. CDR3 length equals 16 residues. Germline CDR1 SGHDN, CDR2 FVKESK. The CDR3 protein is CASSQVLGTNTGELFF. CDR3 bases: TGTGCCAGCAGCCAAGTACTAGGGACGAACACCGGGGAGCTGTTTTTT.

The gene calls are TRBV10-1 and TRBJ2-7, with 13 nucleotides matching TRBD2. In germline, CDR1 is WNHNN, CDR2 SYGVQD (reference sequence). The V and J ends lost 4 bases and 4 bases, in that order; junction bases with no gene match: 10. This CDR3 comprises 17 residues. Written as DNA, the CDR3 is TGCGCCAGCAGTGTCGGACTAGCGGGAGTACCCTCTTACGAGCAGTACTTC. It codes for CASSVGLAGVPSYEQYF.

The chain employs TRBV2 and TRBJ2-7; 8 positions match TRBD2. V lost 7 bases, J lost 0 bases, and 2 bases stayed unmatched. Germline CDR1 reads SNHLY; CDR2 reads FYNNEI. This CDR3 is 13 amino acids long. The CDR3 DNA reads TGTGCCAGCACGGGGGGGAGCTCCTACGAGCAGTACTTC. Protein product: CASTGGSSYEQYF.

This sequence joins TRBV2 and TRBJ1-2, with 9 bases aligning to TRBD1. Trimming removed 0 bases from V and 8 bases from J; junction bases left unmatched: 4. Germline loops: CDR1 SNHLY, CDR2 FYNNEI. The CDR3 has 14 amino acids. The CDR3 DNA reads TGTGCCAGCAGTGAAGCACAGGGGGCGGGCGGCTACACCTTC. It yields the protein CASSEAQGAGGYTF.

The chain carries TRBV4-1 and TRBJ2-6, with D unclear. The CDR3 has 17 residues. Germline V gives CDR1 MGHRA, CDR2 YSYEKL. V was cut by 0 bases and J by 0 bases, with 9 bases left in between. The CDR3 DNA follows: TGCGCCAGCAGCCAAGATAGGGTTAGCTCTGGGGCCAACGTCCTGACTTTC. Residues: CASSQDRVSSGANVLTF.

This clone has only one observation. The rearrangement uses TRBV5-1 and TRBJ2-7; TRBD2 agrees at 13 bases. CDR3 size: 17 residues. Unmatched junction bases numbered 8, after V lost 0 bases and J lost 5 bases. The V gene's germline CDR1 is SGHRS and CDR2 YFSETQ. CDR3 sequence reads: CASSLAGGLAGVDEQYF. The CDR3 region has the DNA TGCGCCAGCAGCTTGGCCGGAGGACTAGCGGGAGTTGACGAGCAGTACTTC.

The chain is built from TRBV19 and TRBJ2-7; the match to TRBD2 covers 7 bases. V lost 5 bases, J lost 2 bases, and 9 bases stayed unmatched. The CDR3 sequence is 15 residues long. The V gene's germline CDR1 is LNHDA and CDR2 SQIVND (reference sequence). CDR3 region: CASSALLGTTYEQYF. CDR3 coding DNA: TGTGCCAGTAGTGCACTCTTGGGGACTACCTACGAGCAGTACTTC.

This chain links TRBV14 with TRBJ2-3; 10 bases are a match to TRBD1. This CDR3 region has 14 residues. Trimming took 4 bases from V and 5 from J; bases not matched to a gene: 3. The germline gives CDR1 SGHDN, CDR2 FVKESK. Here the CDR3 reads CASSPGQGIDTQYF. CDR3 in DNA: TGTGCCAGCAGCCCGGGACAGGGGATAGATACGCAGTATTTT.

The chain couples TRBV29-1 to TRBJ1-3; no reliable D call. Germline loops: CDR1 SQVTM, CDR2 ANQGSEA. Trimming cost V 4 bases and J 4 bases, with 8 bases left between them. This CDR3 has 12 residues. The CDR3 is CSVALVGNTIYF. CDR3 in DNA: TGCAGCGTTGCCCTGGTGGGAAACACCATATATTTT.